Here is one T cell receptor (beta chain) with its context. No antigen is known for it. No base quality information exists; no much larger clone differs at one position. This entry comes from a study of vaccination and CD4 T cells after COVID-19 (dated by TCRdb to the early 2020s). Regarding the research as a whole: SARS-CoV-2 positivity had been established in the convalescent patients by nasal swab PCR, and mild disease was recorded in eight to ten of these patients and severe disease in one. The time from the second vaccine dose to post-vaccine blood sampling had a median of around 72 days and ranged from roughly 13 to 241 days. Post-COVID blood samples from convalescent patients were collected a median of roughly 100 days after diagnosis, with a range of about 35 to 161 days. The cultures were stimulated with overlapping spike peptide pools from SARS-CoV-2 and from the common cold coronaviruses HCoV-NL63, HCoV-OC43 and HCoV-229E. For a few convalescent patients, samples were collected at an early post-vaccination timepoint (day 14) as well as at a late post-vaccination timepoint (days 161 to 241). Participants got two doses of the Pfizer-BioNTech BNT162b2 vaccine (n=8) or two doses of the Moderna mRNA-1273 vaccine (n=2). In around ten COVID-19 convalescent patients and 4 infection-naive healthy vaccine recipients, the spike-specific CD4+ TCR repertoire before mRNA vaccination was compared with the repertoire after mRNA vaccination. In the convalescent cohort there were six males and four females, among whom were two Hispanic individuals, seven Caucasians, two Asians and one multiracial person. As controls, cultures received a CEFX viral epitope pool (the positive control), an HIV-1 Nef peptide pool (the negative control), or no peptide at all. What the study reported, not specific to this receptor: The median number of SARS-CoV-2-reactive clonotypes rose from 21 after infection to 38 after vaccination, but the change was not significant. In convalescent patients, a median roughly 88% of post-vaccine SARS-CoV-2-reactive clones were detected only after vaccination, suggesting vaccine-specific priming. Relatively few convalescent patients were included in the study, and early timepoints after natural infection were not analyzed. Nearly all vaccine-specific clones in convalescent patients (304 of 307) were mono-reactive for SARS-CoV-2 spike rather than cross-reactive with common cold coronaviruses.

In the paper's terms, the time point label means: late sampling 161 to 241 days after vaccination in a few convalescent patients. According to the study, the label for this sample's treatment or condition signals: roughly 10-day PBMC culture with coronavirus spike peptide pools or control peptides (ViraFEST assay). The study used the ViraFEST assay, which expanded antigen-specific T cells with peptide pools and then identified expanded clonotypes by TCR sequencing. The convalescent patients' positive SARS-CoV-2 PCR tests were from March to December 2020, which was before the Alpha, Beta and Delta variants emerged in the United States. About 2 million PBMCs per well were cultured in IMDM with approximately 5% human AB serum and 8.5 to 10 IU/ml IL-2, plus 10 ug/ml peptide pools. Half of the culture medium was replaced with fresh IL-2-containing medium on days 3 and 7. Once the cells had been in culture for roughly 11 days, the EasySep CD4+ T cell isolation kit was used to isolate CD4+ T cells by negative selection. Ficoll-Paque Plus gradient centrifugation was used to isolate PBMCs from whole blood, and the isolated PBMCs were then either used fresh or cryopreserved at -140C. Each culture condition was generally run in triplicate wells.

Library generation was performed with PCR. TCR sequencing of DNA from cultured CD4+ T cells used the Oncomine TCR Beta short-read assay at the Johns Hopkins FTIC core. Genomic DNA was extracted from the cultured CD4+ T cells with the QIAamp micro DNA kit. Oncomine TCR Beta libraries made from cultured CD4+ T cells were pooled using unique dual indexes and sequenced on an Illumina iSeq 100. The source study handled its data this way. Non-productive sequences were filtered out, and CDR3s that did not start with C, did not end with F or W, or were shorter than 7 amino acids were discarded. Antigen-specific clonotypes were identified with the MANAFEST web application by comparing peptide-stimulated wells with reference and other culture wells. To be called positive, a clone needed an FDR below 0.05, an odds ratio above 5, and a productive frequency above 0.1% in at least two of three replicate wells. A clonotype was classed as cross-reactive if the clonotype showed significant expansion both in SARS-CoV-2 spike wells and in at least one common cold coronavirus spike condition. Using R version 3.6.1, CDR3 homology was evaluated through Levenshtein distances (stringdist) along with unrooted phylogenetic trees (ape). Using fastp at Q25 and MiXCR, TCRdb reprocessed the public reads and kept productive beta chains. Records with the same CDR3 protein are collapsed into one entry carrying the most frequent genes and DNA. The V and J calls follow TCRdb's processing rather than the paper's. For this sample the table gives 20,000 to 25,000 distinct CDR3 sequences, of which around 30% were detected only once. The ten top clones hold 8.6% of the sample.

The CDR3 contains 13 residues, cysteine and phenylalanine counted. The only DNA kept is the CDR3, 39 bases in frame from the first base. CDR1 and CDR2, per the germline V gene, are SNHLY and FYNNEI. The V end gives up 7 bases and the J end 5 bases, leaving 4 bases in the junction not matched to a gene. Sequences were derived from CD4+ T cells from blood, cultured in vitro, sampled about 7 months after SARS-CoV-2 vaccination. This TCR was recovered from a human donor who had recovered from COVID-19. The chain is encoded by TRBV2 joined to TRBJ2-7, and 11 junctional nucleotides match TRBD1. The nucleotides read TGTGCCAGCACATGGACAGGGGGCAACGAGCAGTACTTC. This encodes CASTWTGGNEQYF.